This T cell receptor (beta chain) was documented in a study of T-cell memory formation after mild COVID-19. This clonotype has just a few counts. The germline CDR1 and CDR2 sequences are SGHTA and FQGNSA. Trimming took 1 base from V and 4 from J, leaving 15 bases between them. The CDR3 contains 16 residues. MiXCR, run by TCRdb on the 5' RACE reads, gives a single entry per CDR3 protein. The table lists 150,000 to 200,000 distinct CDR3 sequences, 14% of them singletons. This clonotype originated in an adult woman who had mild COVID-19 (a few samples of this study predate the infection). Cell type and time point are not known. The specimen sequenced was PBMCs or a T cell subset sorted from them (not recorded which). The chain employs TRBV7-2 and TRBJ2-3, with D unresolved. Here the CDR3 DNA reads TGTGCCAGCAGCTTAGTAGGAAGGCACAGTCCAGATACGCAGTATTTT. This codes for CASSLVGRHSPDTQYF.